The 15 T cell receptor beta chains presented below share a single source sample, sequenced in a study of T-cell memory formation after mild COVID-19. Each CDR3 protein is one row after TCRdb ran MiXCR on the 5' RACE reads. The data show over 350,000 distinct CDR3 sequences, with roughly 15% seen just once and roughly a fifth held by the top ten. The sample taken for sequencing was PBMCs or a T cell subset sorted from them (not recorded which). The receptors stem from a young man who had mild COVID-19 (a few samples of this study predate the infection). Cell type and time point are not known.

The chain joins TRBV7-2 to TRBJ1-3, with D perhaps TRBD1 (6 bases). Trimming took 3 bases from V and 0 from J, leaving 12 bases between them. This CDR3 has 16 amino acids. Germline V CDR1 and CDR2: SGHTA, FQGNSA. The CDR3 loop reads CASSFQGLNSGNTIYF. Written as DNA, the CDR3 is TGTGCCAGCAGCTTCCAGGGGCTTAACTCTGGAAACACCATATATTTT.

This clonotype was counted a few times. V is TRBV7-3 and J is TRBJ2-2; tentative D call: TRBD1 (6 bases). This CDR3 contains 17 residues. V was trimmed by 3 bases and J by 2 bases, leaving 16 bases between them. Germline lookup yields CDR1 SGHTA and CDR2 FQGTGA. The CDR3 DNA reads TGTGCCAGCAGCTTGCGTACCGGGACACATAACACCGGGGAGCTGTTTTTT. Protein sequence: CASSLRTGTHNTGELFF.

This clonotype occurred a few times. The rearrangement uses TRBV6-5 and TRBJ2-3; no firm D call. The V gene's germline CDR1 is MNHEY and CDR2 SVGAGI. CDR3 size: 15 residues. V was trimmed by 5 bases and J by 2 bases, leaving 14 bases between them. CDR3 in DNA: TGTGCCAGCAGTGAGACTCAAGCCTTCACAGATACGCAGTATTTT. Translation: CASSETQAFTDTQYF.

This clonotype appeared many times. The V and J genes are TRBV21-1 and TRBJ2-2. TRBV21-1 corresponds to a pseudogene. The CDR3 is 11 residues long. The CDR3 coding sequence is TGTGCCAGCAGGTCGAGCGGGGAGCTGTTTTTT. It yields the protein CASRSSGELFF.

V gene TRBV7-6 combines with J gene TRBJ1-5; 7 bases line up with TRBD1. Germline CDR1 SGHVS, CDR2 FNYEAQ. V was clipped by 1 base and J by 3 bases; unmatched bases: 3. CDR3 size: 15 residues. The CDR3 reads CASSLGRGPNQPQHF. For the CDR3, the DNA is TGTGCCAGCAGCTTAGGGAGGGGGCCCAATCAGCCCCAGCATTTT.

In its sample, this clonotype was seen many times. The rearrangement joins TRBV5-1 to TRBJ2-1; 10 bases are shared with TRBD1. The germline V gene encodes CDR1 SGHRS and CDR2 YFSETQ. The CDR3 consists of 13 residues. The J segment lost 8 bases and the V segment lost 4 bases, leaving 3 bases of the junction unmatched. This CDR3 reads CASSLGTGDEQFF. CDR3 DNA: TGCGCCAGCAGCCTAGGGACAGGGGATGAGCAGTTCTTC.

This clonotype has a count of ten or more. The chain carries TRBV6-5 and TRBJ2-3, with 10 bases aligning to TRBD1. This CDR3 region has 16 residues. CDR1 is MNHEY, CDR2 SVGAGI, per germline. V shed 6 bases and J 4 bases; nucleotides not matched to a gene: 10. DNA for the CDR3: TGTGCCAGCAGACTGGTATGGACAGGGGGGTCAGATACGCAGTATTTT. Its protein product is CASRLVWTGGSDTQYF.

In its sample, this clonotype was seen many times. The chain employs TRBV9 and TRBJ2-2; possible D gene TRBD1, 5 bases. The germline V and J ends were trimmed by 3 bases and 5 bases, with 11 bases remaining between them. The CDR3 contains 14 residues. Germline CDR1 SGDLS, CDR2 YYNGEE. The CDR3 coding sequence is TGTGCCAGCAGCGGTCGGACATATACCGGGGAGCTGTTTTTT. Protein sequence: CASSGRTYTGELFF.

The CDR3 region has the DNA TGTGCCAGCAGCTACCGGGAGTTAGCCACAGATACGCAGTATTTT. Its protein product is CASSYRELATDTQYF. The chain recombines TRBV7-9 with TRBJ2-3, with D possibly matching TRBD2 (6 bases). This CDR3 has 15 residues. V lost 4 bases and J 2 bases, leaving 13 bases between the germline ends. CDR1 SEHNR and CDR2 FQNEAQ come from the germline V gene (reference sequence).

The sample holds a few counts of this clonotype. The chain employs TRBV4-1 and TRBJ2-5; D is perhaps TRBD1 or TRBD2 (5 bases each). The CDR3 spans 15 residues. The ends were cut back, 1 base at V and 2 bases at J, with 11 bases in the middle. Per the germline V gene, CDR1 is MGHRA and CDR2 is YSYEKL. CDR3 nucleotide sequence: TGCGCCAGCAGCCAAGGTCGGGACGGACAAGAGACCCAGTACTTC. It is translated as CASSQGRDGQETQYF.

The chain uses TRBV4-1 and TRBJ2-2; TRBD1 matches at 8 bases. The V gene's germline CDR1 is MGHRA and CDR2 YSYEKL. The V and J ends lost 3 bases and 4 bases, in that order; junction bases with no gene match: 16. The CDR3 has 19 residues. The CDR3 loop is CASSQAHAARGPGTGELFF. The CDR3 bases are TGCGCCAGCAGCCAGGCTCACGCCGCCAGGGGGCCAGGCACCGGGGAGCTGTTTTTT.

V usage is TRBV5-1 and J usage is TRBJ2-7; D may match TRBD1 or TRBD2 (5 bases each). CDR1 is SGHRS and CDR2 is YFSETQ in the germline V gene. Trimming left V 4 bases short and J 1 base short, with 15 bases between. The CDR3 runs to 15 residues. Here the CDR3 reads CASSPNTGASYEQYF. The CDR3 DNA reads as TGCGCCAGCAGCCCCAACACCGGGGCTTCCTACGAGCAGTACTTC.

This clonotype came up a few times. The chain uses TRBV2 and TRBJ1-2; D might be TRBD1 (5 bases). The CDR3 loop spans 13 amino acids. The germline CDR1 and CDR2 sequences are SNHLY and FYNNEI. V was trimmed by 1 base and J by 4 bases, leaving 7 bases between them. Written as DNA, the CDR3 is TGTGCCAGCAGTGAAGGGGGGTCCTATGGCTACACCTTC. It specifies CASSEGGSYGYTF.

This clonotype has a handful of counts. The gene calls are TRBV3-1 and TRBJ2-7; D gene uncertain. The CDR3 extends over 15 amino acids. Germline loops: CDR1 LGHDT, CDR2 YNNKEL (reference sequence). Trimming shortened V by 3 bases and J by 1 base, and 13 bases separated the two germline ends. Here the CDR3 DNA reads TGTGCCAGCAGCCAGGGTAAGGGATTATCCTACGAGCAGTACTTC. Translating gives CASSQGKGLSYEQYF.

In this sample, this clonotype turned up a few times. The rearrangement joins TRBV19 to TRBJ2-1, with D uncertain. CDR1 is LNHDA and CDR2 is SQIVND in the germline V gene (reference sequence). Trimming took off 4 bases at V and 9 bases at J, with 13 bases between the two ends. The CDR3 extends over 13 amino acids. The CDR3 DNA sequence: TGTGCCAGTAGTACCGGAGTGGGCAGTGAGCAGTTCTTC. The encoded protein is CASSTGVGSEQFF.